The source of this T cell receptor beta chain is a study of beta chain features in type 1 diabetes. What was sequenced were expressed TCRB transcripts, since all of the isolated RNA had been reverse transcribed. This table comes from immunoSEQ multiplex PCR, and its TCRdb copy is limited to in-frame clones, with some not included. The repertoire consists of tens of thousands of clones, with around 63% occurring once and the leading ten covering roughly 2%. Trimming took 2 bases from V and 4 from J, leaving 17 bases between them. Germline CDR1 SNHLY, CDR2 FYNNEI. The CDR3 covers 17 residues. The chain recombines TRBV2 with TRBJ2-2; possible D gene TRBD2, 6 bases. This receptor was identified in a woman between 18 and 29 years old in good health. The specimen was Tregs from blood. CDR3 coding DNA: TGTGCCAGCAGTGAAAGGGGAGCGGGTGGGAGCACCGGGGAGCTGTTTTTT. Translating it yields CASSERGAGGSTGELFF.